The clone carrying this T cell receptor (beta chain) was recorded many times. Its antigen is undetermined. This sample is drawn from a study of response to subunit inactivated influenza vaccine. TCRdb reanalysed the RT-PCR reads using MiXCR and keeps one entry per CDR3 protein. The table includes 150,000 to 200,000 distinct CDR3 sequences, approximately 11% detected once. The study, taken as a whole, reports: After each seasonal influenza vaccination, few new T cells are recruited, the authors suggested.

Germline V lookup: CDR1 SGHRS, CDR2 YFSETQ. V was pared by 5 bases and J by 0 bases, with 9 bases of the junction left unmatched. This CDR3 has 18 amino acids. The sequence derives from a man aged 45-60 years who received an inactivated influenza vaccine. The material sequenced was non-naive T cells sorted from PBMCs, taken 45 days after vaccination. J is TRBJ2-6 and V is TRBV5-1, with TRBD1 matching 9 bases. CDR3 loop: CASRPRTGVSSGANVLTF. The CDR3 DNA reads TGCGCCAGCAGACCTAGGACAGGGGTTAGCTCTGGGGCCAACGTCCTGACTTTC.